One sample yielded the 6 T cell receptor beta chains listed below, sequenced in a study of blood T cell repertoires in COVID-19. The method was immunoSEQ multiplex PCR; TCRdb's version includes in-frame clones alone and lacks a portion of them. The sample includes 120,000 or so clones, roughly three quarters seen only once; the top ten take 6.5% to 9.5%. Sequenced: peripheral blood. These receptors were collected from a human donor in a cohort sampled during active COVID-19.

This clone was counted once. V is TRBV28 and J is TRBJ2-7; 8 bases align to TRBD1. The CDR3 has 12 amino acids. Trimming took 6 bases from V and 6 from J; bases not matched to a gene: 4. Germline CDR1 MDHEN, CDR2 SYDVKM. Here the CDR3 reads CASRLTGGEQYF. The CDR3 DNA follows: TGTGCCAGCAGACTAACAGGGGGCGAGCAGTACTTC.

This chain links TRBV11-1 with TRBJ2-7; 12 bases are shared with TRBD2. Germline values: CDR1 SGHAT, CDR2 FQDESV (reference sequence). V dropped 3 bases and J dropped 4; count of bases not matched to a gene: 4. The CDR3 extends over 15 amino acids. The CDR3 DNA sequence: TGTGCCAGCAGCTTTAAGACTAGCGGGGGATACGAGCAGTACTTC. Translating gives CASSFKTSGGYEQYF.

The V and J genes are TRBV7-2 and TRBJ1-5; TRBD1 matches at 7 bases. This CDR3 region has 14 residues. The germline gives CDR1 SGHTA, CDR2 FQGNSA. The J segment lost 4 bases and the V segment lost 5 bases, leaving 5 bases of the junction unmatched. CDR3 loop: CASSTTGVNQPQHF. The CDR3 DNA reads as TGTGCCAGCAGCACAACAGGGGTTAATCAGCCCCAGCATTTT.

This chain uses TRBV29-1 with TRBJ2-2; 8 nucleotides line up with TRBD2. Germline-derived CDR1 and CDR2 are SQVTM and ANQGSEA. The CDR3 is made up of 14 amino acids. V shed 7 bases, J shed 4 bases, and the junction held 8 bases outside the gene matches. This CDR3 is CSAALGGVTGELFF. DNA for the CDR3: TGCAGCGCTGCACTCGGGGGGGTCACCGGGGAGCTGTTTTTT.

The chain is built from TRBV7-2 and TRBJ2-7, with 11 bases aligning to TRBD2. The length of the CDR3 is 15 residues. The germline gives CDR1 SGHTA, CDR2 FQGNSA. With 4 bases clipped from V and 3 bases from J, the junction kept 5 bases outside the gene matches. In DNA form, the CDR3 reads TGTGCCAGCAGCTCAGGGACTAGCGGATTCTACGAGCAGTACTTC. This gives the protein CASSSGTSGFYEQYF.

CDR3 nucleotides: TGTGCCAGCAGTTTGGCTCCGACAGGGGGTGGCGGGGAGCTGTTTTTT. Protein: CASSLAPTGGGGELFF. This sequence joins TRBV28 and TRBJ2-2, with 9 positions matching TRBD1. V was pared by 3 bases and J by 7 bases, with 9 bases of the junction left unmatched. CDR1 is MDHEN and CDR2 is SYDVKM in the germline V gene. The CDR3 length is 16 residues.